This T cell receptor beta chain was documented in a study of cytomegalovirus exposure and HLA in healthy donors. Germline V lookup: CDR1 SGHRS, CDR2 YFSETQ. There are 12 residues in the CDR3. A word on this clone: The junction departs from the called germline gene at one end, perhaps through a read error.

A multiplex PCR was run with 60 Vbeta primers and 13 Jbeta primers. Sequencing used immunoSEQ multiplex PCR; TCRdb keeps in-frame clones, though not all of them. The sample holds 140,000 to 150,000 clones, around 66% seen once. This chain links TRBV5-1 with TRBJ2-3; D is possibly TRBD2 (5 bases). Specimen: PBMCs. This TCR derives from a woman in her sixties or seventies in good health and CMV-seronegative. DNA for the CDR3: TGCGCCAGCAGCCGACTAACAGATACGCAATATTTT. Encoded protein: CASSRLTDTQYF.